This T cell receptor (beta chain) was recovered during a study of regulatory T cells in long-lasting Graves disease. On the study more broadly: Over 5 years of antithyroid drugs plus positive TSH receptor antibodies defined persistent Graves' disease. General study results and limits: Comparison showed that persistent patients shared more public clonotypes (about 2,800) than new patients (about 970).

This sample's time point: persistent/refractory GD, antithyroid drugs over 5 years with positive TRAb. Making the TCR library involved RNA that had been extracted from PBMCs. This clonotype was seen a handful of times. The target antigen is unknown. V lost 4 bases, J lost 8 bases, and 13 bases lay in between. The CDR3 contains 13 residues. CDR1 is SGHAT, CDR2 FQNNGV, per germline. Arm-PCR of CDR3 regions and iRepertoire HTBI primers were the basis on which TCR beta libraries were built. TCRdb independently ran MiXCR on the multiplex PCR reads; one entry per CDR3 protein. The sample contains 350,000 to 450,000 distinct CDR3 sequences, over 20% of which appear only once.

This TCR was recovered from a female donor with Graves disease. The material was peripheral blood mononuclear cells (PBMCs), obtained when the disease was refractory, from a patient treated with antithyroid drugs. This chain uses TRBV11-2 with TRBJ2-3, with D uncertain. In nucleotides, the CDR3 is TGTGCCAGCAGCTCCGACTCCCAAGTTACGCAGTATTTT. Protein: CASSSDSQVTQYF.